This TCR beta chain emerged from a study of blood T cell repertoires in COVID-19. Overall study context: PBMCs, B-cell-depleted T cells, or T cells were the source of the cDNA or gDNA that made up the material.

Germline V gene data show CDR1 as SGHTS and CDR2 as YDEGEE. With V trimmed by 4 bases and J by 0 bases, 8 bases remained unmatched. CDR3 size: 17 residues. Here immunoSEQ multiplex PCR was the method, and the copy in TCRdb shows in-frame clones only, minus some. The sample includes a few hundred thousand clones, 85% of them seen just once. Sequenced material: PBMCs or T cells enriched from blood (not recorded which). The sequence was collected from a woman in her fifties or sixties who had recovered from COVID-19. This chain uses TRBV5-8 with TRBJ1-4, with 8 nucleotides matching TRBD1. The CDR3 region is CASSPGTGEATNEKLFF. The CDR3 bases are TGTGCCAGCAGCCCCGGGACAGGAGAAGCAACTAATGAAAAACTGTTTTTT.